Below, one T cell receptor (beta chain) is given with its context. Germline V CDR1 and CDR2: SGDLS, YYNGEE. The CDR3 totals 14 residues. V dropped 0 bases and J dropped 6 bases, with 10 bases sitting between them. The entry originates in a study of PD-L1 blockade in urothelial cancer. The time point was: pretreatment peripheral blood. Sequenced by immunoSEQ multiplex PCR; TCRdb stores in-frame clones only, minus some. Among approximately 52,000 clones listed, 85% were seen once. This receptor was taken from a man in his 70s with urothelial cancer. The J gene is TRBJ1-5, the V gene TRBV9; D call uncertain. The sequencing here drew on PBMCs, taken around atezolizumab (anti-PD-L1) treatment. CDR3 DNA: TGTGCCAGCAGCGTAGGAGGGTACGGTCAGCCCCAGCATTTT. Protein: CASSVGGYGQPQHF.